The clone carrying this T cell receptor beta chain has a handful of counts. Its cognate antigen is unknown. PCR employed 60 Vbeta and 13 Jbeta primers. Data came from immunoSEQ multiplex PCR; TCRdb stores just in-frame clones and leaves some out. The sample carries fewer than 200,000 clones, roughly 71% recorded once. This specimen comes from a study of cytomegalovirus exposure and HLA in healthy donors. For the study at large: Most donors, more than 80% of a few hundred genotyped, fell in the Caucasian-associated ancestry cluster. The study, taken as a whole, reports: Analyses of presence/absence relied on an assumption of roughly uniform sequencing depth across donors. An analysis was carried out later, and it reportedly showed fewer N-insertions in an Asian-associated ancestry cluster than the roughly 670-donor mean. Common viral pathogens seemed to be connected with several of the most significant clusters, according to a later analysis.

This CDR3 is 12 amino acids long. V lost 1 base to trimming and J lost 9 bases, with 7 bases between them. From germline, CDR1 is MGHRA and CDR2 YSYEKL. The source material was PBMCs. The sequence was collected from a girl under 18 in good health and CMV-seronegative. This chain uses TRBV4-1 with TRBJ1-5; D is unclear. CDR3 residues: CASSQASGPQHF. In DNA, the CDR3 is TGCGCCAGCAGCCAAGCCAGCGGGCCCCAGCATTTT.